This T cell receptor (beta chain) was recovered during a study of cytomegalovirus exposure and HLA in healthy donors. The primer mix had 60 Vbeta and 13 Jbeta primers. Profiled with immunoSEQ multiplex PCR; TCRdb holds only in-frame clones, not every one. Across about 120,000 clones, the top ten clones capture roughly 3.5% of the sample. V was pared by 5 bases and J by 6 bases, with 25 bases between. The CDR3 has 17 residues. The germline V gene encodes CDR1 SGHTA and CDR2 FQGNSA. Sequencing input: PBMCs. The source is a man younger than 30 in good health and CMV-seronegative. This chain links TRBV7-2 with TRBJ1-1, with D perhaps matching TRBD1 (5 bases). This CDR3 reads CASSPRVITGGSAEAFF. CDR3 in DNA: TGTGCCAGCAGCCCCCGGGTCATTACTGGGGGGTCCGCTGAAGCTTTCTTT.